These 27 T cell receptor beta chains share one sample of origin, sequenced in a study of T cell repertoires in cytomegalovirus infection. Their target antigens are unknown. TCRdb reprocessed the reads with MiXCR, giving one entry per CDR3 protein. The sample has 900,000 to 950,000 distinct CDR3 sequences, less than 35% seen once. The material sequenced was cultured CD8+ T cells from PBMCs, taken from culture after CMV antigen stimulation. Receptors originate from a human donor in good health (CMV status not recorded). Some clones in this sample may be carry-over from other donors' samples.

V is TRBV13 and J is TRBJ1-6, with no clear D. With 5 bases removed from V and 7 bases from J, the gap between germline ends came to 12 bases. This CDR3 has 14 amino acids. Germline CDR1 is PRHDT and CDR2 is FYEKMQ (reference sequence). The CDR3 sequence: CASSTWGGNSPLHF. The CDR3 DNA reads TGTGCCAGCAGCACGTGGGGTGGGAATTCACCCCTCCACTTT. Filled out from reference TRBV13 and TRBJ1-6, the complete variable domain reads AAGVIQSPRHLIKEKRETATLKCYPIPRHDTVYWYQQGPGQDPQFLISFYEKMQSDKGSIPDRFSAQQFSDYHSELNMSSLELGDSALYFCASSTWGGNSPLHFGNGTRLTVT.

This clonotype was seen many times. The chain carries TRBV6-1 and TRBJ2-7, with a possible D match to TRBD1 (5 bases). This CDR3 has 17 amino acids. Trimming stripped 1 base from V and 3 bases from J, with 19 bases between. In germline, CDR1 is MNHNS, CDR2 SASEGT. The CDR3 is CASSEGQGWALGYEQYV. The CDR3 region has the DNA TGTGCCAGCAGTGAAGGGCAGGGATGGGCACTCGGCTACGAGCAGTACGTC.

Details on this clonotype: The CDR3 carries no conserved terminal phenylalanine or tryptophan, so it likely arises from a read error. The CDR3 DNA follows: TGTGCCAGTAGGGGTAGAAACTATGGCTACACCTCC. Translating gives CASRGRNYGYTS. The chain has TRBV19 and TRBJ1-2; no firm D call. Germline values: CDR1 LNHDA, CDR2 SQIVND (reference sequence). The CDR3 is 12 residues long. The V end lost 6 bases, the J end lost 2 bases, and 7 bases lay between the germline ends.

The sample holds a few counts of this clonotype. The V and J genes are TRBV12-3 or TRBV12-4 and TRBJ2-1; D remains unclear. The CDR3 sequence is 15 residues long. V was cut by 6 bases and J by 6 bases, with 18 bases left in between. The CDR3 DNA reads as TGTGCCAGCAGCATTAGCCCTACCGGGTCCAATGAGCAGTTCTTC. Residues: CASSISPTGSNEQFF.

The chain uses TRBV12-3 or TRBV12-4 and TRBJ1-4, with a possible D match to TRBD1 (6 bases). The CDR3 extends over 14 amino acids. The V end lost 9 bases, the J end lost 5 bases, and 16 bases lay between the germline ends. The CDR3 is CASSPGARNEKLFF. The CDR3 DNA reads TGTGCCAGTTCCCCAGGGGCGAGGAATGAAAAACTGTTTTTT.

This clonotype was counted a few times. V is TRBV7-9 and J is TRBJ1-2, with 10 nucleotides matching TRBD1. Germline V gives CDR1 SEHNR, CDR2 FQNEAQ (reference sequence). The CDR3 totals 15 residues. With 2 bases clipped from V and 4 bases from J, the junction kept 4 bases outside the gene matches. The CDR3 loop is CASSLLGDRGYGYTF. CDR3 sequence (DNA): TGTGCCAGCAGCTTATTGGGGGACAGGGGCTATGGCTACACCTTC.

This clonotype was observed a few times. The chain has TRBV4-1 and TRBJ2-5; no firm D call. V shed 1 base and J shed 5 bases, with 8 bases lying between them. The germline CDR1 and CDR2 sequences are MGHRA and YSYEKL. The CDR3 runs to 13 residues. CDR3: CASSQGERETQYF. The CDR3 coding sequence is TGCGCCAGCAGCCAAGGAGAGAGGGAGACCCAGTACTTC.

The V call is TRBV11-3, the J call TRBJ2-5; 8 bases are shared with TRBD2. There are 15 residues in the CDR3. J gave up 2 bases and V 5 bases, and 7 bases lay outside the gene matches. The germline CDR1 and CDR2 sequences are SGHNT and YENEEA. In DNA, the CDR3 is TGTGCCAGCAGCCAATACGGGGGGGAACAAGAGACCCAGTACTTC. It translates to CASSQYGGEQETQYF.

The chain couples TRBV9 to TRBJ1-1; D not certain. The length of the CDR3 is 13 residues. The germline V gene has CDR1 SGDLS and CDR2 YYNGEE. The ends were cut back, 1 base at V and 4 bases at J, with 8 bases in the middle. The CDR3 is CASSVLGGTEAFF. In DNA form, the CDR3 reads TGTGCCAGCAGCGTACTTGGAGGCACTGAAGCTTTCTTT.

The chain has TRBV27 and TRBJ1-5; tentative D call: TRBD1 (5 bases). The CDR3 contains 17 residues. V lost 2 bases and J 2 bases, leaving 16 bases between the germline ends. Per germline, CDR1 MNHEY and CDR2 SMNVEV (reference sequence). Here the CDR3 reads CASSLISEWGGNQPQHF. In nucleotides, the CDR3 is TGTGCCAGCAGTTTAATATCCGAGTGGGGGGGCAATCAGCCCCAGCATTTT.

V gene TRBV27 combines with J gene TRBJ2-2; tentative D call: TRBD1 (7 bases). The length of the CDR3 is 15 residues. Deletions cut 7 bases from V and 4 bases from J, with 16 bases between. Germline CDR1 is MNHEY and CDR2 is SMNVEV (reference sequence). CDR3 residues: CASTWEDRLTGELFF. As DNA, the CDR3 is TGTGCCAGCACTTGGGAGGACAGGCTCACCGGGGAGCTGTTTTTT.

CDR3 loop: CASRAGDSYNEQFF. CDR3 bases: TGTGCCAGCAGGGCGGGGGATTCCTACAATGAGCAGTTCTTC. The chain couples TRBV6-6 to TRBJ2-1; 7 nucleotides agree with TRBD2. This CDR3 has 14 residues. Germline assignment: CDR1 MNHNY and CDR2 SVGAGI (reference sequence). J lost 1 base, V lost 6 bases, and 3 bases had no gene match.

V and J are TRBV6-1 and TRBJ2-1; a weak D match, TRBD2 (7 bases). Germline lookup yields CDR1 MNHNS and CDR2 SASEGT. The CDR3 has 16 residues. V was cut by 2 bases and J by 8 bases, with 19 bases left in between. DNA for the CDR3: TGTGCCAGCAGTGAAAAGAGGGGGGGCCTTTGGGATGAGCAGTTCTTC. Amino acid sequence: CASSEKRGGLWDEQFF.

A few counts support this clonotype. The chain uses TRBV6-2 or TRBV6-3 and TRBJ2-1; possibly TRBD1 for D (6 bases). V lost 6 bases to trimming and J lost 2 bases, with 14 bases between them. The germline gives CDR1 MNHEY, CDR2 SVGEGT. This CDR3 contains 15 residues. In DNA form, the CDR3 reads TGTGCCAGCAGACCCGGGACATTGGCCTACAATGAGCAGTTCTTC. Protein: CASRPGTLAYNEQFF.

This chain connects TRBV5-5 to TRBJ2-1; a possible D gene is TRBD1 (6 bases). The germline V gene encodes CDR1 SGHKS and CDR2 YYEKEE (reference sequence). This CDR3 is 15 amino acids long. V dropped 4 bases and J dropped 4 bases, with 15 bases sitting between them. CDR3 coding DNA: TGTGCCAGCAGCACCAGAGACGGACAGTACAATGAGCAGTTCTTC. Protein sequence: CASSTRDGQYNEQFF. Combining the CDR3 with reference TRBV5-5 and TRBJ2-1 gives the whole variable domain DAGVTQSPTHLIKTRGQQVTLRCSPISGHKSVSWYQQVLGQGPQFIFQYYEKEERGRGNFPDRFSARQFPNYSSELNVNALLLGDSALYLCASSTRDGQYNEQFFGPGTRLTVL.

This chain links TRBV3-1 with TRBJ1-1, with 9 bases fitting TRBD1. The germline V gene has CDR1 LGHDT and CDR2 YNNKEL (reference sequence). J lost 7 bases, V lost 5 bases, and 11 bases had no gene match. The CDR3 is 15 amino acids. In DNA, the CDR3 is TGTGCCAGCAGCACGCAAAGGCGGACAGGGGATGAAGCTTTCTTT. This sequence encodes CASSTQRRTGDEAFF.

The rearrangement joins TRBV27 to TRBJ1-1; 7 nucleotides match TRBD1. Trimming took 5 bases from V and 2 from J; bases not matched to a gene: 14. The CDR3 runs 17 residues. Germline assignment: CDR1 MNHEY and CDR2 SMNVEV (reference sequence). The CDR3 region is CASSAVLGRGKNTEAFF. The CDR3 DNA reads TGTGCCAGCAGTGCTGTTCTAGGCAGGGGGAAAAACACTGAAGCTTTCTTT.

This clonotype has a handful of counts. V usage is TRBV6-1 and J usage is TRBJ2-1; tentatively, D is TRBD1 or TRBD2 (7 bases each). This CDR3 region has 15 residues. Germline CDR1 reads MNHNS; CDR2 reads SASEGT. V was trimmed by 8 bases and J by 2 bases, leaving 16 bases between them. The CDR3 coding sequence is TGTGCCAGCTGGGAGGGGGCGCGGACCTACAATGAGCAGTTCTTC. Translating it yields CASWEGARTYNEQFF.

The chain has TRBV10-3 and TRBJ1-4, with a tentative D call TRBD1 (6 bases). CDR1 and CDR2 from the germline V gene are ENHRY and SYGVKD. CDR3 length equals 20 residues. Trimming took off 3 bases at V and 0 bases at J, with 23 bases between the two ends. The CDR3 spells CAISDPPRVRGQSTNEKLFF. Written as DNA, the CDR3 is TGTGCCATCAGTGACCCACCACGGGTACGGGGGCAATCAACTAATGAAAAACTGTTTTTT.

This clonotype was seen more than once but under ten times. The chain links TRBV5-6 to TRBJ2-7, with D perhaps matching TRBD1 (6 bases). The CDR3 is 14 residues long. The germline V gene encodes CDR1 SGHDT and CDR2 YYEEEE. Trimming shortened V by 3 bases and J by 4 bases, and 14 bases separated the two germline ends. CDR3 sequence reads: CASSSGTPGYEQYF. The DNA for the CDR3 is TGTGCCAGCAGCTCCGGGACACCAGGTTACGAGCAGTACTTC.

Turning to this clonotype: The junction shows a germline mismatch at one end, possibly a read error. The rearrangement joins TRBV20-1 to TRBJ2-3, with no clear D. This CDR3 spans 10 amino acids. From germline, CDR1 is DFQATT and CDR2 SNEGSKA (reference sequence). The CDR3 region is CSALSSGENF. DNA of the CDR3: TGCAGTGCTCTGTCCTCAGGCGAGAATTTT.

This clonotype has just a few counts. CDR3 DNA sequence: TGTGCCAGCAGTTACTCGAGAGAGCAAGGACTGTTTTTT. The encoded protein is CASSYSREQGLFF. The chain links TRBV6-2 or TRBV6-3 to TRBJ1-4; unclear D gene. Germline lookup yields CDR1 MNHEY and CDR2 SVGEGT. This CDR3 spans 13 amino acids. V was pared by 0 bases and J by 13 bases, with 12 bases between.

The rearrangement links TRBV7-9 to TRBJ2-5, with 7 bases matching TRBD1. This CDR3 has 16 amino acids. Germline-derived CDR1 and CDR2 are SEHNR and FQNEAQ (reference sequence). The V segment lost 5 bases and the J segment 5 bases; nucleotides outside the gene matches: 14. CDR3 sequence (DNA): TGTGCCAGCAGCCTTGGGACAGCCATGGGTTGGGAGACCCAGTACTTC. Amino acids: CASSLGTAMGWETQYF. The full variable domain, completed using reference TRBV7-9 and TRBJ2-5, is DTGVSQNPRHKITKRGQNVTFRCDPISEHNRLYWYRQTLGQGPEFLTYFQNEAQLEKSRLLSDRFSAERPKGSFSTLEIQRTEQGDSAMYLCASSLGTAMGWETQYFGPGTRLLVL.

The rearrangement links TRBV4-1 to TRBJ2-1, with 11 bases matching TRBD2. Germline CDR1 and CDR2: MGHRA and YSYEKL. Trimming at V came to 2 bases and at J to 3 bases, leaving 3 bases not matched to a gene. This CDR3 comprises 16 residues. The CDR3: CASSQLAGGNYNEQFF. The CDR3, as DNA: TGCGCCAGCAGCCAACTAGCGGGGGGAAACTACAATGAGCAGTTCTTC.

The chain uses TRBV11-3 and TRBJ2-1; tentative D call: TRBD2 (5 bases). The CDR3 has 15 amino acids. The V gene lost 5 bases and the J gene lost 6 bases, with 17 bases spanning the gap. Germline V gene sequence: CDR1 SGHNT, CDR2 YENEEA. Here the CDR3 reads CASSHESLAFNEQFF. DNA of the CDR3: TGTGCCAGCAGCCACGAATCCCTAGCTTTCAATGAGCAGTTCTTC.

The V gene is TRBV5-1, the J gene TRBJ1-1; 7 positions match TRBD1. Germline CDR1 is SGHRS and CDR2 is YFSETQ. Losses at the gene ends were 0 bases for V and 4 bases for J; bases not matched to a gene: 6. The CDR3 is 15 amino acids. As DNA, the CDR3 is TGCGCCAGCAGCTTGGCCCCGACAGGGTCCACTGAAGCTTTCTTT. Protein product: CASSLAPTGSTEAFF.

This clonotype was counted ten times or more. The V and J genes are TRBV4-1 and TRBJ1-1; the match to TRBD1 covers 9 bases. The germline V gene encodes CDR1 MGHRA and CDR2 YSYEKL. CDR3 size: 17 residues. V dropped 4 bases and J dropped 4; count of bases not matched to a gene: 13. CDR3 sequence (DNA): TGCGCCAGCAGCCCTCGAGGGCGGACAGGGGTAAGCACTGAAGCTTTCTTT. Amino acid sequence: CASSPRGRTGVSTEAFF.